These 4 T cell receptor beta chains originate from one sample sequenced in a study of T cells in Graves' hyperthyroidism and ophthalmopathy. The investigators amplified TCR beta CDR3 regions from RNA transcripts. The HTBI primer set was used in a first-round RT-PCR of the TCR CDR3. A single record per CDR3 protein comes from TCRdb applying MiXCR to the multiplex PCR reads. The profile shows about 360,000 distinct CDR3 sequences, around 13% of them singletons. Sequencing used blood. These receptors were obtained from a woman aged 18-29 years with Graves' hyperthyroidism.

In this sample, this clonotype turned up many times. V gene TRBV3-1 combines with J gene TRBJ1-5, with D possibly TRBD1 on 5 matching bases. The CDR3 length is 14 residues. Germline CDR1 is LGHDT and CDR2 is YNNKEL (reference sequence). V dropped 0 bases and J dropped 5 bases, with 8 bases sitting between them. The DNA for the CDR3 is TGTGCCAGCAGCCAAGAAGGAGGGGATCAGCCCCAGCATTTT. Residues: CASSQEGGDQPQHF.

This clonotype appeared many times. CDR3 in DNA: TGTGCCAGCAGCCTATGGCCGGGACTAGCGGGGAGAGGTACCGGGGAGCTGTTTTTT. Its protein is CASSLWPGLAGRGTGELFF. This chain links TRBV3-1 with TRBJ2-2, with 13 bases fitting TRBD2. The CDR3 has 19 residues. From germline, CDR1 is LGHDT and CDR2 YNNKEL (reference sequence). J lost 5 bases, V lost 4 bases, and 13 bases had no gene match. The whole variable domain, filled in from reference TRBV3-1 and TRBJ2-2, reads DTAVSQTPKYLVTQMGNDKSIKCEQNLGHDTMYWYKQDSKKFLKIMFSYNNKELIINETVPNRFSPKSPDKAHLNLHINSLELGDSAVYFCASSLWPGLAGRGTGELFFGEGSRLTVL.

The chain uses TRBV12-3 or TRBV12-4 and TRBJ2-5; 11 nucleotides agree with TRBD2. The CDR3 extends over 16 amino acids. With 6 bases clipped from V and 3 bases from J, the junction kept 9 bases outside the gene matches. CDR3 amino acids: CASSIGRLAGKETQYF. CDR3 in DNA: TGTGCCAGCAGCATAGGCCGACTAGCGGGGAAAGAGACCCAGTACTTC.

This clonotype was observed many times. This rearrangement joins TRBV11-2 to TRBJ2-1; 7 nucleotides agree with TRBD2. With 5 bases clipped from V and 8 bases from J, the junction kept 3 bases outside the gene matches. CDR3 length equals 12 residues. Germline loops: CDR1 SGHAT, CDR2 FQNNGV. The CDR3 region is CASSRSGDEQFF. Here the CDR3 DNA reads TGTGCCAGCAGCCGCAGCGGGGATGAGCAGTTCTTC.